This T cell receptor beta chain was observed in a study of T cells in Graves' hyperthyroidism and ophthalmopathy. General study findings and limits: Researchers found most expanded thyroid clonotypes above 0.001 in blood as well. Ophthalmopathy was identified by the model a median 6.5 months ahead of onset.

From RNA transcripts, TCR beta CDR3 regions were amplified. HTBI primers were used for first-round RT-PCR of the TCR CDR3. MiXCR, applied by TCRdb to the multiplex PCR reads, yields one record per CDR3 protein. The table has about 640,000 distinct CDR3 sequences, around 21% seen once; the top ten hold roughly 30%. As for this clonotype: Its specificity is unknown.

Exclusion criteria comprised uncontrolled infection, other autoimmune disease, pregnancy or lactation. The source is a man aged 30-40 years with Graves' ophthalmopathy. The sequenced sample was blood.

This CDR3 reads CASSLKGAEDNDEQYF. Written as DNA, the CDR3 is TGTGCCAGCAGTTTAAAGGGGGCCGAGGACAATGACGAGCAGTACTTC. This chain joins TRBV12-3 or TRBV12-4 and TRBJ2-7, with 7 bases lining up with TRBD1. Losses at the gene ends were 2 bases for V and 5 bases for J; bases not matched to a gene: 12. The CDR3 sequence is 16 residues long.